The 21 T cell receptor beta chains presented below share a single source sample, sequenced in a study of blood T cell repertoires in COVID-19. This table comes from immunoSEQ multiplex PCR, and its TCRdb copy is limited to in-frame clones, with some not included. The top ten clones hold more than 0.4% of a sample with tens of thousands of clones, 90% of them seen once. Sequencing input: peripheral blood. The origin of the receptors is a man aged 50-60 years with COVID-19, enrolled during active disease.

The rearrangement joins TRBV6-1 to TRBJ2-3; 11 bases are a match to TRBD2. The germline gives CDR1 MNHNS, CDR2 SASEGT. The CDR3 loop spans 16 amino acids. Unmatched junction bases numbered 4, after V lost 4 bases and J lost 1 base. The CDR3 DNA reads TGTGCCAGCAGTGTGGGACTAGCGGAGGGCACAGATACGCAGTATTTT. The encoded protein is CASSVGLAEGTDTQYF.

The chain is built from TRBV6-5 and TRBJ1-4; no definite D call. Per germline, CDR1 MNHEY and CDR2 SVGAGI. V gave up 5 bases and J gave up 4 bases, with 14 bases separating them. The CDR3 is 15 amino acids. The CDR3 loop reads CASSPPTAGNEKLFF. DNA for the CDR3: TGTGCCAGCAGTCCTCCCACGGCGGGTAATGAAAAACTGTTTTTT.

The chain employs TRBV7-2 and TRBJ1-2; D gene uncertain. The length of the CDR3 is 13 residues. The V gene lost 5 bases and the J gene lost 8 bases, with 15 bases spanning the gap. Germline CDR1 SGHTA, CDR2 FQGNSA. The CDR3 protein is CASSTGMVSGYTF. CDR3 DNA: TGTGCCAGCAGCACCGGGATGGTTTCCGGCTACACCTTC. Together with reference TRBV7-2 and TRBJ1-2, the CDR3 gives the full variable domain: GAGVSQSPSNKVTEKGKDVELRCDPISGHTALYWYRQSLGQGLEFLIYFQGNSAPDKSGLPSDRFSAERTGGSVSTLTIQRTQQEDSAVYLCASSTGMVSGYTFGSGTRLTVV.

The CDR3 protein is CASSLRQGVDNSPLHF. The CDR3 DNA reads TGCGCCAGCAGCTTACGACAGGGGGTAGATAATTCACCCCTCCACTTT. This rearrangement joins TRBV5-1 to TRBJ1-6; 9 bases are shared with TRBD1. Germline CDR1 is SGHRS and CDR2 is YFSETQ. After removal of 2 bases from V and 5 bases from J, the junction contained 5 bases not matched to a gene. The CDR3 runs 16 residues.

V gene TRBV5-1 combines with J gene TRBJ2-7; D is perhaps TRBD1 (7 bases). V lost 0 bases and J lost 2, with 30 bases in between. The V gene's germline CDR1 is SGHRS and CDR2 YFSETQ. The CDR3 contains 21 residues. CDR3 amino acids: CASSLANLNRGGIVPAYEQYF. The CDR3 region has the DNA TGCGCCAGCAGCTTGGCCAATTTAAACAGGGGAGGAATCGTCCCTGCCTACGAGCAGTACTTC.

The chain links TRBV6-1 to TRBJ2-3; the match to TRBD2 covers 13 bases. Germline V lookup: CDR1 MNHNS, CDR2 SASEGT. The junction had 3 bases not matched to a gene; V was cut back by 4 bases and J by 2 bases. The CDR3 is made up of 16 amino acids. The CDR3 DNA reads as TGTGCCAGCAGTGTCGGGACTAGCGGGGCCACAGATACGCAGTATTTT. It specifies CASSVGTSGATDTQYF.

The chain joins TRBV5-1 to TRBJ1-2, with D possibly being TRBD1 (6 bases). V lost 4 bases, J lost 4 bases, and 26 bases lay in between. Germline-derived CDR1 and CDR2 are SGHRS and YFSETQ. The CDR3 contains 18 residues. The CDR3 reads CASSPGVGGQGRPYGYTF. CDR3 coding DNA: TGCGCCAGCAGCCCCGGTGTGGGGGGGCAGGGGAGACCCTATGGCTACACCTTC.

The table lists this clone with a count of one. The gene calls are TRBV25-1 and TRBJ2-4; the match to TRBD1 covers 8 bases. Germline V CDR1 and CDR2: MGHDK, SYGVNS. This CDR3 is built from 18 residues. The V segment lost 3 bases and the J segment 1 base; nucleotides outside the gene matches: 11. As DNA, the CDR3 is TGTGCCAGCAGTGAGCGGACAGGGAATGATGGGGCCAAAAACATTCAGTACTTC. It translates to CASSERTGNDGAKNIQYF.

The chain carries TRBV7-8 and TRBJ2-5, with a possible D match to TRBD1 (6 bases). Germline CDR1 is SGHVS and CDR2 is FQNEAQ. The ends were cut back, 4 bases at V and 5 bases at J, with 17 bases in the middle. The length of the CDR3 is 15 residues. The CDR3 nucleotides read TGTGCCAGCAGCTACACCGGGACAATAAGGGAGACCCAGTACTTC. Translating gives CASSYTGTIRETQYF.

This chain connects TRBV19 to TRBJ2-1; 8 nucleotides align to TRBD2. This CDR3 contains 14 residues. Germline assignment: CDR1 LNHDA and CDR2 SQIVND (reference sequence). Germline trimming cut 8 bases from V and 2 bases from J; bases unmatched to any gene: 5. CDR3 coding DNA: TGTGCCAGTGTAGCGGGAAGTGCCTACAATGAGCAGTTCTTC. Protein product: CASVAGSAYNEQFF. Looking up the rest from reference TRBV19 and TRBJ2-1 gives the full variable domain: DGGITQSPKYLFRKEGQNVTLSCEQNLNHDAMYWYRQDPGQGLRLIYYSQIVNDFQKGDIAEGYSVSREKKESFPLTVTSAQKNPTAFYLCASVAGSAYNEQFFGPGTRLTVL.

V is TRBV10-3 and J is TRBJ2-7; perhaps TRBD2 as D (5 bases). Deletions cut 4 bases from V and 2 bases from J, with 18 bases between. The germline V gene encodes CDR1 ENHRY and CDR2 SYGVKD. CDR3 size: 16 residues. The CDR3 sequence: CAISGVGLASAYEQYF. Written as DNA, the CDR3 is TGTGCCATCAGTGGCGTAGGGCTAGCCTCTGCCTACGAGCAGTACTTC.

This clone was seen a handful of times. The rearrangement joins TRBV14 to TRBJ2-7, with 7 bases identical to TRBD1. After removal of 4 bases from V and 2 bases from J, the junction contained 5 bases not matched to a gene. The CDR3 covers 14 residues. The germline gives CDR1 SGHDN, CDR2 FVKESK. In nucleotides, the CDR3 is TGTGCCAGCAGCCGCAGGGGGTTAGCCTACGAGCAGTACTTC. Translating it yields CASSRRGLAYEQYF.

This clone was seen once. At the DNA level, this CDR3 is encoded by other sequences in the same sample as well. The chain joins TRBV5-1 to TRBJ1-4; 9 bases are shared with TRBD1. The CDR3 runs to 14 residues. V dropped 3 bases and J dropped 8; count of bases not matched to a gene: 5. Germline CDR1 SGHRS, CDR2 YFSETQ. This CDR3 reads CASSSRTGDEKLFF. CDR3 nucleotide sequence: TGCGCCAGCAGCTCCCGGACAGGGGACGAAAAACTGTTTTTT.

This clone was seen just once. The DNA for the CDR3 is TGTGCCACCTCCGGGACTAGCGGGAGCTCTCTCTCCTACAATGAGCAGTTCTTC. Amino acids: CATSGTSGSSLSYNEQFF. The chain links TRBV24-1 to TRBJ2-1; TRBD2 matches at 14 bases. The trim removed 9 bases at V and 0 bases at J, leaving 9 bases unmatched. Germline CDR1 reads KGHDR; CDR2 reads SFDVKD. CDR3 length equals 18 residues.

This chain connects TRBV27 to TRBJ2-6; TRBD1 matches 7 bases. V dropped 4 bases and J dropped 0; count of bases not matched to a gene: 15. Germline CDR1 MNHEY, CDR2 SMNVEV (reference sequence). This CDR3 region has 20 residues. The CDR3 spells CASSSEQRQGTSSGANVLTF. In nucleotides, the CDR3 is TGTGCCAGCAGTTCCGAACAAAGACAGGGTACTAGCTCTGGGGCCAACGTCCTGACTTTC.

V and J are TRBV28 and TRBJ2-6; 7 bases map to TRBD1. The CDR3 is made up of 17 amino acids. After removal of 3 bases from V and 1 base from J, the junction contained 6 bases not matched to a gene. The germline CDR1 and CDR2 sequences are MDHEN and SYDVKM. The CDR3 sequence: CASSLDRWESGANVLTF. The CDR3 nucleotides read TGTGCCAGCAGTTTGGACAGGTGGGAGTCTGGGGCCAACGTCCTGACTTTC. Looking up the rest from reference TRBV28 and TRBJ2-6 gives the full variable domain: DVKVTQSSRYLVKRTGEKVFLECVQDMDHENMFWYRQDPGLGLRLIYFSYDVKMKEKGDIPEGYSVSREKKERFSLILESASTNQTSMYLCASSLDRWESGANVLTFGAGSRLTVL.

The V call is TRBV5-1, the J call TRBJ2-1; D possibly corresponds to TRBD1 (5 bases). In germline, CDR1 is SGHRS, CDR2 YFSETQ. The CDR3 loop spans 15 amino acids. V was clipped by 4 bases and J by 0 bases, with 11 bases between them. CDR3 sequence (DNA): TGCGCCAGCAGCGATTCAGGGATCTCCTACAATGAGCAGTTCTTC. This encodes CASSDSGISYNEQFF.

This chain's CDR3 is CASSVAPGGAYEQYF. For the CDR3, the DNA is TGTGCCAGCAGCGTAGCACCAGGGGGAGCCTACGAGCAGTACTTC. This rearrangement joins TRBV9 to TRBJ2-7; 7 bases are a match to TRBD1. The V gene's germline CDR1 is SGDLS and CDR2 YYNGEE. This CDR3 region has 15 residues. The V and J ends lost 0 bases and 2 bases, in that order; junction bases with no gene match: 5.

The table lists this clone with a few counts. The CDR3 region is CASSPLAGVYEQYF. The CDR3 DNA follows: TGTGCCAGCAGTCCGCTAGCGGGAGTCTACGAGCAGTACTTC. The J gene is TRBJ2-7, the V gene TRBV6-4; TRBD2 matches at 10 bases. Germline CDR1 reads MRHNA; CDR2 reads SNTAGT. The ends lost 5 bases at V and 3 bases at J; junction bases unmatched: 4. This CDR3 region has 14 residues.

The rearrangement uses TRBV18 and TRBJ2-1; maybe TRBD2 (7 bases). CDR3 size: 16 residues. V was cut by 6 bases and J by 9 bases, with 24 bases left in between. The V gene's germline CDR1 is KGHSH and CDR2 LQKENI. The CDR3 nucleotides read TGTGCCAGCTCCCTCTCGATGGGGGGGGCGGGGAGTGAGCAGTTCTTC. Translation gives CASSLSMGGAGSEQFF.

This chain links TRBV6-5 with TRBJ2-5, with a possible D match to TRBD2 (5 bases). V lost 9 bases, J lost 7 bases, and 18 bases lay in between. Germline-derived CDR1 and CDR2 are MNHEY and SVGAGI. CDR3 length: 13 amino acids. The chain's CDR3 is CASTGAGYVTQYF. CDR3 nucleotides: TGTGCCAGTACGGGCGCGGGTTATGTGACCCAGTACTTC.